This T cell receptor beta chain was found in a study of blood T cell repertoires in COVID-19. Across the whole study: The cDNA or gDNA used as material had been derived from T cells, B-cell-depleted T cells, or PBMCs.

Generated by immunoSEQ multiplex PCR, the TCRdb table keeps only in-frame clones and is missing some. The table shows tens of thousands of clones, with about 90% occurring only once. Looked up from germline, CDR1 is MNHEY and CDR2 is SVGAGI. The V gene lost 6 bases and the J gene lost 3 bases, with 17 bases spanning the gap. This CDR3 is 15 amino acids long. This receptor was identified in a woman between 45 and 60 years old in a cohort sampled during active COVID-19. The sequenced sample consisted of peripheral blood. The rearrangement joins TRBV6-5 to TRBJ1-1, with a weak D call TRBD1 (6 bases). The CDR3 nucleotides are TGTGCCAGCAGAGGCGGTGGGGGGGCGGACACTGAAGCTTTCTTT. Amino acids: CASRGGGGADTEAFF.